Listed below are T cell receptor beta chains from one sample, sequenced in a study of human T cells and chemical hapten exposure. TCRdb analysed the RACE reads with MiXCR anew, one entry per CDR3 protein. The sample consists of approximately 400,000 distinct CDR3 sequences, 4% to 6% of them appearing once. Material: whole blood, obtained in connection with sensitization to the hapten diphenylcyclopropenone (DPC). The receptors were gathered from a woman aged 45-60 years with alopecia areata. Some clones in this sample may be carry-over from other donors' samples. Each CDR3 is given with its conserved first and last residue. D genes are given only for firm matches. Expanded clones are given a class, and other clones once, few, many or no size at all.

DNA | CDR3 | J | size | V | D
TGTGCCAGCAGTTCGGGACAGGACCTCTCCTACGAGCAGTACTTC | CASSSGQDLSYEQYF | TRBJ2-7 | NA | TRBV6-5 | TRBD1
TGCAGTGCTAGAAATTCGAATTCACCCCTCCACTTT | CSARNSNSPLHF | TRBJ1-6 | few | TRBV20-1 | NA
TGCAGTGCTACTCCGTCCGGCTGGTCCTACAATGAGCAGTTCTTC | CSATPSGWSYNEQFF | TRBJ2-1 | many | TRBV20-1 | NA
TGTGCCATCAGTGACGGCAACTATGGCTACACCTTC | CAISDGNYGYTF | TRBJ1-2 | few | TRBV10-3 | NA
TGTGCCAGCAGTTTAGCCGGTTACTACGAGCAGTACTTC | CASSLAGYYEQYF | TRBJ2-7 | few | TRBV28 | NA
TGTGCCAGCACCCGAGAAATGGGGGGGATTCAGCCCCAGCATTTT | CASTREMGGIQPQHF | TRBJ1-5 | few | TRBV6-1 | NA
TGCAGTGCCCTTTTAGGGGGCCCCTCCTACGAGCAGTACTTC | CSALLGGPSYEQYF | TRBJ2-7 | few | TRBV20-1 | TRBD1
TGTGCCAGCGGAAGGGGGCGAAATGAGCAGTTCTTC | CASGRGRNEQFF | TRBJ2-1 | many | TRBV6-5 | TRBD1
TGTGCCAGCAGTTATGGGGAATCTGAAGCTTTCTTT | CASSYGESEAFF | TRBJ1-1 | few | TRBV6-6 | NA
TGTGCCACCAGTGACCCGCTTGGTGACAGGGGAAACACCGGGGAGCTGTTTTTT | CATSDPLGDRGNTGELFF | TRBJ2-2 | many | TRBV24-1 | TRBD1
TGTGCCAGCAGCTTCAAGCGGGGGGCCTTGGATACGCAGTATTTT | CASSFKRGALDTQYF | TRBJ2-3 | many | TRBV7-9 | TRBD2
TGCAGTGCTAGAGTACTTACTAGCGGGAAGACTCCGGGGTACTTC | CSARVLTSGKTPGYF | TRBJ2-7 | NA | TRBV20-1 | TRBD2
TGCGCCAGCAGCTTGAGTGGGCAGACCTACAATGAGCAGTTCTTC | CASSLSGQTYNEQFF | TRBJ2-1 | many | TRBV5-1 | NA
TGTGCCAGCAGTCGACAGCTCAGGAGCTCCTACAATGAGCAGTTCTTC | CASSRQLRSSYNEQFF | TRBJ2-1 | many | TRBV12-3/TRBV12-4 | NA
TGCAGCGGATCGTCGGGGGCAGCCAAAAACATTCAGTACTTC | CSGSSGAAKNIQYF | TRBJ2-4 | many | TRBV29-1 | NA
TGCAGTGCTAGAGATCCCATTGATCCCTACGAGCAGTACTTC | CSARDPIDPYEQYF | TRBJ2-7 | NA | TRBV20-1 | NA
TGTGCCAGCAGCTTAGGAGGGAGGGAGTACGAGCAGTACTTC | CASSLGGREYEQYF | TRBJ2-7 | many | TRBV7-9 | TRBD2
TGCAGCGTTGAAAAGGCTCAAAACGGGGAGCTGTTTTTT | CSVEKAQNGELFF | TRBJ2-2 | NA | TRBV29-1 | NA
TGCAGTGCTAGAGATTCCTTGGGAAATGAGCAGTTCTTC | CSARDSLGNEQFF | TRBJ2-1 | many | TRBV20-1 | NA
TGTGCCAGCAGCCAAGCTAGCTGGGCCTATACGCAGTATTTT | CASSQASWAYTQYF | TRBJ2-3 | many | TRBV14 | NA
TGTGCCAGCAGCGTAGAAGCTCGCGCAGATACGCAGTATTTT | CASSVEARADTQYF | TRBJ2-3 | many | TRBV9 | NA
TGTGCCACCAGTGATTTGCGAGCCCCCGGAGAGACCCAGTACTTC | CATSDLRAPGETQYF | TRBJ2-5 | few | TRBV24-1 | NA
TGTGCCAGCAGCAGGGACGGGACCTATGGCTACACCTTC | CASSRDGTYGYTF | TRBJ1-2 | many | TRBV12-3/TRBV12-4 | NA
TGTGCCAGCAGTAGGTATCTGGGGTCGGCTGGAAACACCATATATTTT | CASSRYLGSAGNTIYF | TRBJ1-3 | few | TRBV6-5 | NA
TGTGCCAGCAGCCAAGATATCTTAGAGCAGTTCTTC | CASSQDILEQFF | TRBJ2-1 | NA | TRBV3-1 | NA
TGTGCCAGCAGTTACTCCGGGACTAGCGGGGAGCAGTTCTTC | CASSYSGTSGEQFF | TRBJ2-1 | few | TRBV6-2/TRBV6-3 | TRBD2
TGTGCCAGCAGTTTAACCGGCACCGACTACGAGCAGTACTTC | CASSLTGTDYEQYF | TRBJ2-7 | many | TRBV28 | NA
TGTGCCAGCAGGCGAGCGAACTATGGCTACACCTTC | CASRRANYGYTF | TRBJ1-2 | few | TRBV6-2/TRBV6-3 | NA
TGTGCCAGCCCCAGTAGCGTATCTGACTTTTACAATGAGCAGTTCTTC | CASPSSVSDFYNEQFF | TRBJ2-1 | many | TRBV28 | NA
TGCGCCAGCAGCCCAGGGACAGGGGCTTTTAACACTGAAGCTTTCTTT | CASSPGTGAFNTEAFF | TRBJ1-1 | NA | TRBV5-1 | TRBD1
TGTGCCAGCAGACTTAATGAAAAACTGTTTTTT | CASRLNEKLFF | TRBJ1-4 | few | TRBV6-1 | NA
TGTGCCAGCAGCTTAGCTAGCGGGGATGTTAAGTCGTACTTC | CASSLASGDVKSYF | TRBJ2-5 | many | TRBV7-2 | TRBD2
TGCAGCGTAGGGGAGATACACGAGCAGTACTTC | CSVGEIHEQYF | TRBJ2-7 | many | TRBV29-1 | NA
TGCGCCAGCAGCATGGACAGGGTGAACGAGCAGTACTTC | CASSMDRVNEQYF | TRBJ2-7 | many | TRBV5-1 | TRBD1
TGTGCCAGCAGTTACTCAAGGACCGCGAACACTGAAGCTTTCTTT | CASSYSRTANTEAFF | TRBJ1-1 | NA | TRBV6-2/TRBV6-3 | NA
TGTGCCAGCAGCTCTGGACAGCATGGGGAAGCTTTCTTT | CASSSGQHGEAFF | TRBJ1-1 | NA | TRBV28 | NA